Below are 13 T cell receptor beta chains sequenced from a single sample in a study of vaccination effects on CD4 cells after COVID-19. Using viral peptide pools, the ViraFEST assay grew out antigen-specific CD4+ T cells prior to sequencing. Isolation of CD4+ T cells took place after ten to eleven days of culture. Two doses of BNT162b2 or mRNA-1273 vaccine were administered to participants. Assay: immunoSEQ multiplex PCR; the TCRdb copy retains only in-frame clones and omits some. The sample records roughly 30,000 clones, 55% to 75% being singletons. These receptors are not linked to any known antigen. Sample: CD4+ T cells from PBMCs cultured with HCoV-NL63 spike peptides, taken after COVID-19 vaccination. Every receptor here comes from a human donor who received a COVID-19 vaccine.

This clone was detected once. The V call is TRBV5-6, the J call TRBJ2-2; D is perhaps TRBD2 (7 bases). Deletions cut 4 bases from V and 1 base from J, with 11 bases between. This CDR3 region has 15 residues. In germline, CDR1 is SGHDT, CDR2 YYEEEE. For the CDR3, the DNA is TGTGCCAGCAGCCGGGGGGCAGGGAACACCGGGGAGCTGTTTTTT. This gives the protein CASSRGAGNTGELFF.

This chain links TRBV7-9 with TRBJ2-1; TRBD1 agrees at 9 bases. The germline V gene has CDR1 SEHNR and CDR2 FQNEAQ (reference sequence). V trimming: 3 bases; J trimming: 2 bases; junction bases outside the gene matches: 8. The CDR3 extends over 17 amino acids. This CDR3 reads CASSLIGQGTPYNEQFF. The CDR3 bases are TGTGCCAGCAGCTTGATTGGACAGGGGACTCCCTACAATGAGCAGTTCTTC.

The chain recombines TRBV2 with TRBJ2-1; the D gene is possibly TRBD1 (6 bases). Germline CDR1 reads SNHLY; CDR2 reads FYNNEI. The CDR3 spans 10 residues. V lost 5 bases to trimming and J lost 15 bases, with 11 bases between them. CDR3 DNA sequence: TGTGCCAGCAGTCTGCAGGGGCCGTTCTTC. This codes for CASSLQGPFF. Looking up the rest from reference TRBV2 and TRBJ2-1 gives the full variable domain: EPEVTQTPSHQVTQMGQEVILRCVPISNHLYFYWYRQILGQKVEFLVSFYNNEISEKSEIFDDQFSVERPDGSNFTLKIRSTKLEDSAMYFCASSLQGPFFGPGTRLTVL.

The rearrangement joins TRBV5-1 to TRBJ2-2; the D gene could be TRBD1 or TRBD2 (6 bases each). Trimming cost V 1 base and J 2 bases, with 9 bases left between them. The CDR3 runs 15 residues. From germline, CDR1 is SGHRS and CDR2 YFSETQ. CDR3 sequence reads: CASSLRGHNTGELFF. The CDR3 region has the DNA TGCGCCAGCAGCTTGCGGGGGCATAACACCGGGGAGCTGTTTTTT.

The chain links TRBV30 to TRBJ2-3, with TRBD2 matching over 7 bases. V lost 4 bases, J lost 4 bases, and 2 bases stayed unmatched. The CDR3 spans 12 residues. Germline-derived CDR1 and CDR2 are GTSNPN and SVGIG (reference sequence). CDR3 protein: CAWKRGSDTQYF. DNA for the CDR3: TGTGCCTGGAAGCGGGGATCAGATACGCAGTATTTT.

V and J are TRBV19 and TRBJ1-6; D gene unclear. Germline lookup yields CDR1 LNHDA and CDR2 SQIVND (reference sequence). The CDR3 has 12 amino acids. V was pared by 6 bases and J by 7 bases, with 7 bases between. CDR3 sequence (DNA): TGTGCCAGTAGGTCCCGCAATTCACCCCTCCACTTT. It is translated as CASRSRNSPLHF.

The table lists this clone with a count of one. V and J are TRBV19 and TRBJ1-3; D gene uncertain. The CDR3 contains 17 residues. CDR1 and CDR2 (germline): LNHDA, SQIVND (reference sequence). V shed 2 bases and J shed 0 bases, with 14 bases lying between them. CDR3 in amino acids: CASSIQGQAGSGNTIYF. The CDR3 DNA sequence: TGTGCCAGTAGTATACAAGGGCAGGCCGGCTCTGGAAACACCATATATTTT.

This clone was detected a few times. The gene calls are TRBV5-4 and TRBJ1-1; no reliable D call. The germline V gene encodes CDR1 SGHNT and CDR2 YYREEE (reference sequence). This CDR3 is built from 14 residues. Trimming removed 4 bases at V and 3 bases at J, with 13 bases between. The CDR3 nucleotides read TGTGCCAGCAGCAGGACGTTAATGGACACTGAAGCTTTCTTT. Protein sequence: CASSRTLMDTEAFF.

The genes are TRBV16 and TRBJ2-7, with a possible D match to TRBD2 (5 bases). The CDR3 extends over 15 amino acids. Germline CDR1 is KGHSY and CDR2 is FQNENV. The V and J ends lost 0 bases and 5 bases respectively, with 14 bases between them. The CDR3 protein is CASSQSSLVTHEQYF. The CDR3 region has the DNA TGTGCCAGCAGCCAATCCTCACTAGTAACCCACGAGCAGTACTTC. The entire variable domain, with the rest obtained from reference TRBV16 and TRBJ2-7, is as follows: GEEVAQTPKHLVRGEGQKAKLYCAPIKGHSYVFWYQQVLKNEFKFLISFQNENVFDETGMPKERFSAKCLPNSPCSLEIQATKLEDSAVYFCASSQSSLVTHEQYFGPGTRLTVT.

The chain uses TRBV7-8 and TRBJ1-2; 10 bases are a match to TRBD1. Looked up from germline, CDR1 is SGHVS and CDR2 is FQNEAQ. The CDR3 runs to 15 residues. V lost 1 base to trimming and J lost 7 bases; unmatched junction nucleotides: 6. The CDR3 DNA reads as TGTGCCAGCAGCTTAGAAGGGACAGGGGTTTCTGGCTACACCTTC. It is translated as CASSLEGTGVSGYTF.

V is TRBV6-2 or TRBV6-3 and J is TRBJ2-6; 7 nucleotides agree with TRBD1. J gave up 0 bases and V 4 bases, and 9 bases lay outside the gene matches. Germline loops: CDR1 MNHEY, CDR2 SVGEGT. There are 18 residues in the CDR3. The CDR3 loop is CASSSRQGRPSGANVLTF. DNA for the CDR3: TGTGCCAGCAGTTCCCGACAGGGCCGACCCTCTGGGGCCAACGTCCTGACTTTC.

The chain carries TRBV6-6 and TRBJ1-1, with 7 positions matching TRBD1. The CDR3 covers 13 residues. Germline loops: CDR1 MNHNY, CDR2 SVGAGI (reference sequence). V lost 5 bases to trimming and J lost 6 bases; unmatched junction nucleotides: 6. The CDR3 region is CASSLQGTAEAFF. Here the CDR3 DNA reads TGTGCCAGCAGTCTACAGGGGACCGCTGAAGCTTTCTTT.

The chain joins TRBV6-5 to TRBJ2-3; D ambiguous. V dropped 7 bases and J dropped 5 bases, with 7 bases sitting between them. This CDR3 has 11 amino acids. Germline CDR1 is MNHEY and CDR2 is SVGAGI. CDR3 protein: CASTARDTQYF. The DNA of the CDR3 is TGTGCCAGCACCGCACGAGATACGCAGTATTTT.